These 20 T cell receptor beta chains came from one sample sequenced in a study of PD-1 blockade in classical Hodgkin lymphoma. Time point here: cycle 4 day 1 (C4D1), after 5 to 7 weeks of nivolumab. All patients relapsed after autologous stem cell transplantation, and brentuximab vedotin exposure varied. Some clones are missing from TCRdb's copy, which holds only in-frame ones; the method was immunoSEQ multiplex PCR. The sample shows more than 75,000 clones, roughly 91% of them seen only once. The sequencing used peripheral blood mononuclear cells (PBMCs), collected before the fourth cycle of nivolumab. The receptor source for this set is a human donor with classical Hodgkin lymphoma.

This chain links TRBV25-1 with TRBJ1-2; D gene uncertain. The CDR3 is 12 residues long. The V gene's germline CDR1 is MGHDK and CDR2 SYGVNS. Trimming took off 7 bases at V and 4 bases at J, with 10 bases between the two ends. The CDR3 DNA reads as TGTGCCAGCATGGAGTCAATCTATGGCTACACCTTC. Its protein product is CASMESIYGYTF.

The DNA for the CDR3 is TGTGCCAGCAGTCCGGCCGGGACAGGGGTCTACGAGCAGTACTTC. Protein sequence: CASSPAGTGVYEQYF. This sequence joins TRBV6-5 and TRBJ2-7, with TRBD1 matching 10 bases. This CDR3 comprises 15 residues. The trim removed 5 bases at V and 3 bases at J, leaving 7 bases unmatched. CDR1 and CDR2 from the germline V gene are MNHEY and SVGAGI.

This chain links TRBV27 with TRBJ2-6; D ambiguous. Trimming shortened V by 2 bases and J by 2 bases, and 4 bases separated the two germline ends. CDR1 MNHEY and CDR2 SMNVEV come from the germline V gene (reference sequence). CDR3 length: 14 amino acids. Here the CDR3 reads CASSLVAGANVLTF. CDR3 DNA: TGTGCCAGCAGTTTAGTGGCTGGGGCCAACGTCCTGACTTTC.

The chain links TRBV5-8 to TRBJ2-5; D ambiguous. Germline CDR1 is SGHTS and CDR2 is YDEGEE. Trimming took off 1 base at V and 4 bases at J, with 14 bases between the two ends. There are 15 residues in the CDR3. CDR3 DNA: TGTGCCAGCAGCTTGAGAGTGGGTCTAGTAGAGACCCAGTACTTC. It codes for CASSLRVGLVETQYF.

In DNA, the CDR3 is TGTGCCATCAGTGAGTCGTCAGGGAGGACGACCAAAAACATTCAGTACTTC. This gives the protein CAISESSGRTTKNIQYF. The chain recombines TRBV10-3 with TRBJ2-4, with D perhaps matching TRBD2 (6 bases). Germline CDR1 ENHRY, CDR2 SYGVKD. The V and J ends lost 0 bases and 2 bases respectively, with 14 bases between them. The CDR3 covers 17 residues.

The gene calls are TRBV9 and TRBJ1-2, with D hard to call. The CDR3 has 17 amino acids. CDR1 is SGDLS and CDR2 is YYNGEE in the germline V gene. V was cut by 1 base and J by 2 bases, with 18 bases left in between. Here the CDR3 reads CASSVPQDPEGNYGYTF. The CDR3 coding sequence is TGTGCCAGCAGCGTACCCCAGGACCCCGAAGGGAACTATGGCTACACCTTC.

The genes are TRBV6-5 and TRBJ1-2; 7 nucleotides match TRBD1. With 4 bases clipped from V and 8 bases from J, the junction kept 7 bases outside the gene matches. Germline V CDR1 and CDR2: MNHEY, SVGAGI. The CDR3 has 13 amino acids. Here the CDR3 DNA reads TGTGCCAGCAGTTTAGACAGGGACGCAGGCTACACCTTC. It encodes CASSLDRDAGYTF.

The V gene is TRBV29-1, the J gene TRBJ1-2; D ambiguous. The CDR3 runs to 12 residues. The V end was cut by 3 bases, the J end by 8 bases, with 13 bases between. Germline CDR1 is SQVTM and CDR2 is ANQGSEA. In DNA, the CDR3 is TGCAGCGTTGATGGAGGAACGGAAGGCTACACCTTC. The encoded protein is CSVDGGTEGYTF.

The J gene is TRBJ1-1, the V gene TRBV19; no definite D call. Trimming took 3 bases from V and 3 from J, leaving 2 bases between them. Germline CDR1 LNHDA, CDR2 SQIVND (reference sequence). This CDR3 contains 11 residues. As DNA, the CDR3 is TGTGCCAGTAGTATTGACACTGAAGCTTTCTTT. This encodes CASSIDTEAFF.

CDR3 coding DNA: TGCGCCAGCAGCTTGGACGGGAGGGGCCCAGATACGCAGTATTTT. Translating it yields CASSLDGRGPDTQYF. The J gene is TRBJ2-3, the V gene TRBV5-1; 8 bases map to TRBD2. This CDR3 contains 15 residues. V lost 0 bases and J lost 4; bases outside the gene matches: 4. Germline V lookup: CDR1 SGHRS, CDR2 YFSETQ.

This clone came up a few times. This chain uses TRBV5-1 with TRBJ2-7; D is uncertain. Germline V lookup: CDR1 SGHRS, CDR2 YFSETQ. CDR3 length equals 11 residues. Trimming cost V 3 bases and J 7 bases, with 8 bases left between them. The CDR3 sequence is CASSSRKEQYF. The DNA of the CDR3 is TGCGCCAGCAGCTCCAGGAAGGAGCAGTACTTC.

The chain recombines TRBV9 with TRBJ1-4, with TRBD1 identical over 8 bases. The CDR3 spans 13 residues. V was clipped by 3 bases and J by 5 bases; unmatched bases: 0. The germline gives CDR1 SGDLS, CDR2 YYNGEE. As DNA, the CDR3 is TGTGCCAGCAGCGGGACAGGGAATGAAAAACTGTTTTTT. Its translation: CASSGTGNEKLFF.

V is TRBV9 and J is TRBJ1-1; tentative D call: TRBD1 (6 bases). Germline loops: CDR1 SGDLS, CDR2 YYNGEE. The CDR3 totals 16 residues. Trimming took 4 bases from V and 0 from J, leaving 16 bases between them. The CDR3 DNA reads as TGTGCCAGCAGCCCGCGACAGGCCGCCCTGAACACTGAAGCTTTCTTT. Protein: CASSPRQAALNTEAFF.

The V gene is TRBV27, the J gene TRBJ1-1; D remains unclear. CDR3 length: 14 amino acids. V was clipped by 3 bases and J by 7 bases, with 15 bases between them. Germline V lookup: CDR1 MNHEY, CDR2 SMNVEV (reference sequence). As DNA, the CDR3 is TGTGCCAGCAGTTTTATCATACGAAAAGATGAAGCTTTCTTT. It specifies CASSFIIRKDEAFF.

This clone was observed a few times. V gene TRBV4-1 combines with J gene TRBJ2-7, with D possibly being TRBD2 (7 bases). The germline CDR1 and CDR2 sequences are MGHRA and YSYEKL. V was trimmed by 4 bases and J by 1 base, leaving 32 bases between them. The CDR3 has 21 residues. CDR3 in DNA: TGCGCCAGCAGCCGGGGGCCCGGCCCTCTAGCGGCCCCAGGAGATTCCTACGAGCAGTACTTC. Its translation is CASSRGPGPLAAPGDSYEQYF.

V is TRBV4-1 and J is TRBJ2-5; D gene uncertain. Germline V gives CDR1 MGHRA, CDR2 YSYEKL. The CDR3 is made up of 14 amino acids. V was shortened by 1 base and J by 2 bases, with 8 bases between the two germline ends. CDR3 in DNA: TGCGCCAGCAGCCAAGGACGGCTACAAGAGACCCAGTACTTC. This codes for CASSQGRLQETQYF.

The chain carries TRBV6-5 and TRBJ1-5, with D hard to call. The germline gives CDR1 MNHEY, CDR2 SVGAGI. The CDR3 contains 13 residues. Written as DNA, the CDR3 is TGTGCTACAGCCCAGACCCTCAATCAGCCCCAGCATTTT. Protein sequence: CATAQTLNQPQHF.

The V call is TRBV19, the J call TRBJ2-7, with D possibly TRBD1 on 6 matching bases. Trimming left V 3 bases short and J 0 bases short, with 9 bases between. Germline V gives CDR1 LNHDA, CDR2 SQIVND (reference sequence). The CDR3 is 14 amino acids. The DNA of the CDR3 is TGTGCCAGTAGTATGACAGGTGACTCCTACGAGCAGTACTTC. It encodes CASSMTGDSYEQYF.

The DNA of the CDR3 is TGTGCCAGCAGCTTTAGCGGGATACTCTACGAGCAGTACTTC. It yields the protein CASSFSGILYEQYF. This sequence joins TRBV7-2 and TRBJ2-7; 8 bases are shared with TRBD2. Germline CDR1 and CDR2: SGHTA and FQGNSA. There are 14 residues in the CDR3. Losses at the gene ends were 3 bases for V and 3 bases for J; bases not matched to a gene: 4.

This chain uses TRBV21-1 with TRBJ1-1. TRBV21-1 is recorded as a pseudogene. The CDR3 runs to 21 residues. For the CDR3, the DNA is TGTGCCAGCAGCAAAGTACCGTCAGCGCAAGGGTGGTATCATGTGAACACTGAAGCTTTCTTT. Residues: CASSKVPSAQGWYHVNTEAFF.